These 2 T cell receptor beta chains share one sample of origin, sequenced in a study of identical twins. TCRdb itself ran the 5' RACE reads through MiXCR, one entry per CDR3 protein. The profile shows 1.5 million to 2 million distinct CDR3 sequences, roughly a third of them singletons. The sequenced sample was cord blood. All receptors come from a newborn girl in good health.

This sequence joins TRBV6-5 and TRBJ1-6; D may be TRBD1 (5 bases). The V end lost 4 bases, the J end lost 0 bases, and 10 bases lay between the germline ends. The CDR3 is 16 residues long. Germline CDR1 MNHEY, CDR2 SVGAGI. Here the CDR3 reads CASSSGGGSYNSPLHF. CDR3 nucleotides: TGTGCCAGCAGTTCCGGGGGGGGCTCCTATAATTCACCCCTCCACTTT.

V is TRBV20-1 and J is TRBJ2-1; 7 bases are shared with TRBD2. This CDR3 is built from 15 residues. V shed 4 bases, J shed 4 bases, and the junction held 10 bases outside the gene matches. The V gene's germline CDR1 is DFQATT and CDR2 SNEGSKA (reference sequence). CDR3 bases: TGCAGTGCTACCCTGGGGAGGGCCGGGTACAATGAGCAGTTCTTC. Its translation is CSATLGRAGYNEQFF.